The rows below give T cell receptor beta chains drawn from one sample of a study of blood T cell repertoires in COVID-19. Only in-frame clones appear in the TCRdb table, and some are missing; sequencing was by immunoSEQ multiplex PCR. The sample carries 130,000 to 150,000 clones, 81% recorded once. Sequencing was carried out using peripheral blood. The receptors come from a human donor with acute or convalescent COVID-19. The donor label of this sample is uncertain. Both conserved end residues are part of each CDR3. Each record gives: D gene, clone size, J gene, V gene, CDR3 DNA, CDR3 protein. A D gene is named only where the DNA matches it firmly. Clone size is shown for a subset of rows, as once, few, many or a class of expanded clone.

D: -
size: -
J: TRBJ1-1
V: TRBV7-8
DNA: TGTGCCAGCAGCTCGAGGGACACTGAAGCTTTCTTT
CDR3: CASSSRDTEAFF

D: -
size: few
J: TRBJ1-2
V: TRBV4-1
DNA: TGCGCCAGCAAGAGGCAGTTGGATGGTTATGGCTACACCTTC
CDR3: CASKRQLDGYGYTF

D: TRBD2
size: -
J: TRBJ2-3
V: TRBV5-4
DNA: TGTGCCAGCAGCTTAACTAGCGGGGACACAGATACGCAGTATTTT
CDR3: CASSLTSGDTDTQYF

D: TRBD1
size: once
J: TRBJ1-2
V: TRBV19
DNA: TGTGCCAGTAGTATACTCCGGGACAGGATTTACTTC
CDR3: CASSILRDRIYF

D: -
size: -
J: TRBJ2-5
V: TRBV2
DNA: TGTGCCAGCAGTGACGAGCGAGAGACCCAGTACTTC
CDR3: CASSDERETQYF

D: -
size: -
J: TRBJ1-6
V: TRBV6-5
DNA: TGTGCCAGCAGTTACCGCGACAGGAATTCACCCCTCCACTTT
CDR3: CASSYRDRNSPLHF

D: TRBD1
size: -
J: TRBJ1-4
V: TRBV24-1
DNA: TGTGCCACCAGTTCAGGAGGGACAGGGAATGAAAAACTGTTTTTT
CDR3: CATSSGGTGNEKLFF

D: TRBD1
size: -
J: TRBJ2-1
V: TRBV10-1
DNA: TGCGCCAGCAGTAGGACAGGGTATGATGAGCAGTTCTTC
CDR3: CASSRTGYDEQFF

D: -
size: -
J: TRBJ1-5
V: TRBV6-6
DNA: TGTGCCAGCATCCAGCACGGGGGGCTTGGCAATCAGCCCCAGCATTTT
CDR3: CASIQHGGLGNQPQHF

D: -
size: -
J: TRBJ1-3
V: TRBV7-3
DNA: TGTGCCAGCAGCCAAGCGGGAGCTGGAAACACCATATATTTT
CDR3: CASSQAGAGNTIYF

D: -
size: -
J: TRBJ1-2
V: TRBV27
DNA: TGTGCCAGCAGTTTACACAGGGCCTATGGCTACACCTTC
CDR3: CASSLHRAYGYTF

D: -
size: -
J: TRBJ1-6
V: TRBV5-4
DNA: TGTGCCAGCAGCGTGGAGGGGTGGGAGGATTCACCCCTCCACTTT
CDR3: CASSVEGWEDSPLHF

D: TRBD1
size: few
J: TRBJ1-5
V: TRBV6-1
DNA: TGTGCCAGCAGTGAAGAAAGGACAGGGTTTTGGCCCCAGCATTTT
CDR3: CASSEERTGFWPQHF

D: TRBD2
size: -
J: TRBJ2-1
V: TRBV2
DNA: TGTGCCAGCAGTGAACAAGGCGGGGGGGCCAATGAGCAGTTCTTC
CDR3: CASSEQGGGANEQFF

D: -
size: -
J: TRBJ1-1
V: TRBV11-2
DNA: TGTGCCAGCAGCTTTGGGACACTGATCTACACTGAAGCTTTCTTT
CDR3: CASSFGTLIYTEAFF

D: -
size: few
J: TRBJ2-1
V: TRBV30
DNA: TGTGCCTCAACCGCGGGGAATGAGCAGTTCTTC
CDR3: CASTAGNEQFF

D: -
size: -
J: TRBJ1-3
V: TRBV19
DNA: TGTGCCAGTAGAAGGGGCACGGGCTCTGGAAACACCATATATTTT
CDR3: CASRRGTGSGNTIYF

D: -
size: -
J: TRBJ2-2
V: TRBV2
DNA: TGTGCCAGCAGTGAACAGGGCTGGGAGCTGTTTTTT
CDR3: CASSEQGWELFF

D: -
size: -
J: TRBJ1-2
V: TRBV2
DNA: TGTGCCAGCACCCGGCCCCCGGGAGACTATGGCTACACCTTC
CDR3: CASTRPPGDYGYTF

D: TRBD2
size: -
J: TRBJ2-5
V: TRBV6-2/TRBV6-3
DNA: TGTGCCAGCAGTCGTTCTCCCGGGACTAGCGGGGGGGCAAAGACCCAGTACTTC
CDR3: CASSRSPGTSGGAKTQYF

D: -
size: few
J: TRBJ1-5
V: TRBV2
DNA: TGTGCCAGCAGTGTCAGGGAATATAGCAATCAGCCCCAGCATTTT
CDR3: CASSVREYSNQPQHF

D: -
size: -
J: TRBJ2-5
V: TRBV5-6
DNA: TGTGCCAGCAGCTTGTTGCCTAGGGGCGCGAGGCAAGAGACCCAGTACTTC
CDR3: CASSLLPRGARQETQYF

D: TRBD1
size: -
J: TRBJ1-5
V: TRBV7-2
DNA: TGTGCCAGCAGATCGACAGGGGGTGTTAGCAATCAGCCCCAGCATTTT
CDR3: CASRSTGGVSNQPQHF